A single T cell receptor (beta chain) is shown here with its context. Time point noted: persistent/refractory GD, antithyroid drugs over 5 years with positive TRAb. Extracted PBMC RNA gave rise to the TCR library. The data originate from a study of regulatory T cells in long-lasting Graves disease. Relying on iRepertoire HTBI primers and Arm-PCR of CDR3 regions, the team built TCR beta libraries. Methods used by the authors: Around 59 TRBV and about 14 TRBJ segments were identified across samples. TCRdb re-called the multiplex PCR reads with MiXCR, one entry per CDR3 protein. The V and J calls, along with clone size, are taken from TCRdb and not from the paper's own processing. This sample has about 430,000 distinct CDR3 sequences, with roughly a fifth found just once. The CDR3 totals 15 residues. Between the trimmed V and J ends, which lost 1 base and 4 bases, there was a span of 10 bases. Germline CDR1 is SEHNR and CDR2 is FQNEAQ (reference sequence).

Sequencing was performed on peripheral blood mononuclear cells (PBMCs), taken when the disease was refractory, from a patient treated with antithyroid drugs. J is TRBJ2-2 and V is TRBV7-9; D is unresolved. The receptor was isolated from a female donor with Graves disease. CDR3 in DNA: TGTGCCAGCAGCTTAGAGAGTGAATTCACCGGGGAGCTGTTTTTT. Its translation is CASSLESEFTGELFF.